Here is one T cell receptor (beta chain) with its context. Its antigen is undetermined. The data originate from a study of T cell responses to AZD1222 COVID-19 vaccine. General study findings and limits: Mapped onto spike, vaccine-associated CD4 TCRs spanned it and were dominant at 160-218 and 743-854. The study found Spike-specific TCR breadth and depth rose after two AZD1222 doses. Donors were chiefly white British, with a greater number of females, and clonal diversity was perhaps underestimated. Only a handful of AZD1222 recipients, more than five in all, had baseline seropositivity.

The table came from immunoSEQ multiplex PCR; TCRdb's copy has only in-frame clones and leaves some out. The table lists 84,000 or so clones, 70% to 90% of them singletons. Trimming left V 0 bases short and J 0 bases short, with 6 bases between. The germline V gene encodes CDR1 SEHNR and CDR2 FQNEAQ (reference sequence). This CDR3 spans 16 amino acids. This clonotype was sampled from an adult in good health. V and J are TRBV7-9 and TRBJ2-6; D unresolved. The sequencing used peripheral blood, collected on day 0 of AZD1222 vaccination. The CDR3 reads CASSLAAISGANVLTF. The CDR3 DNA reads TGTGCCAGCAGCTTAGCGGCGATCTCTGGGGCCAACGTCCTGACTTTC.